One and the same sample provided the 4 T cell receptor beta chains below, sequenced in a study of glioma-infiltrating T cells after dendritic cell vaccination. Profiled with immunoSEQ multiplex PCR; TCRdb holds only in-frame clones, not every one. The top ten clones hold less than 2.5% of a sample with about 30,000 clones, 90% of them seen once. Sequencing used blood, obtained before dendritic cell vaccination. The receptors were sampled from a human donor with glioblastoma.

The V and J genes are TRBV19 and TRBJ2-1; possible D gene TRBD2, 6 bases. The CDR3 consists of 14 residues. V was trimmed by 3 bases and J by 9 bases, leaving 15 bases between them. CDR1 and CDR2 (germline): LNHDA, SQIVND (reference sequence). In DNA, the CDR3 is TGTGCCAGTAGTATGCCCTTGCAGGGAGGTGAGCAGTTCTTC. Residues: CASSMPLQGGEQFF.

The gene calls are TRBV27 and TRBJ1-4, with D possibly being TRBD1 (6 bases). Trimming cost V 7 bases and J 7 bases, with 16 bases left between them. The germline CDR1 and CDR2 sequences are MNHEY and SMNVEV (reference sequence). The CDR3 loop spans 14 amino acids. The CDR3 DNA reads as TGTGCCAGCAACAAAAACAGGGCCCCTGAAAAACTGTTTTTT. This translates into CASNKNRAPEKLFF.

The chain has TRBV5-6 and TRBJ1-3; D is perhaps TRBD1 (6 bases). CDR3 length: 14 amino acids. Germline values: CDR1 SGHDT, CDR2 YYEEEE. V was clipped by 4 bases and J by 5 bases, with 13 bases between them. The CDR3 DNA sequence: TGTGCCAGCAGCATACAGGGAAGTAGAAACACCATATATTTT. The encoded protein is CASSIQGSRNTIYF.

The rearrangement links TRBV19 to TRBJ1-5; D remains unclear. The CDR3 contains 16 residues. The germline V gene has CDR1 LNHDA and CDR2 SQIVND (reference sequence). The V and J ends lost 8 bases and 2 bases respectively, with 19 bases between them. The DNA of the CDR3 is TGTGCCAGTGATACCCTGGAGGGTCTTCGCAATCAGCCCCAGCATTTT. It yields the protein CASDTLEGLRNQPQHF.